A single sample gave rise to the 32 T cell receptor beta chains below, sequenced in a study of control samples from healthy donors and cancer patients. This table comes from immunoSEQ multiplex PCR, and its TCRdb copy is limited to in-frame clones, with some not included. The sample has hundreds of thousands of clones; approximately 90% are singletons. The sequenced material came from PBMCs. Every receptor here comes from a man aged 40-50 years with head and neck cancer.

The chain employs TRBV5-8 and TRBJ2-7; a weak D match, TRBD2 (5 bases). Germline CDR1 SGHTS, CDR2 YDEGEE. This CDR3 has 13 residues. V was shortened by 0 bases and J by 3 bases, with 7 bases between the two germline ends. The CDR3 reads CASSLARGYEQYF. In nucleotides, the CDR3 is TGTGCCAGCAGCTTGGCTCGGGGCTACGAGCAGTACTTC.

The chain joins TRBV7-8 to TRBJ1-6, with a tentative D call TRBD1 (5 bases). This CDR3 is 15 amino acids long. Germline values: CDR1 SGHVS, CDR2 FQNEAQ. Trimming took off 2 bases at V and 10 bases at J, with 15 bases between the two ends. As DNA, the CDR3 is TGTGCCAGCAGCTTAATTCAGGGCCTAAGATCACCCCTCCACTTT. Translating it yields CASSLIQGLRSPLHF.

This chain connects TRBV12-3 or TRBV12-4 to TRBJ1-1; D is uncertain. Trimming cost V 3 bases and J 3 bases, with 2 bases left between them. This CDR3 spans 11 amino acids. In DNA form, the CDR3 reads TGTGCCAGCAGTTTTGACACTGAAGCTTTCTTT. It translates to CASSFDTEAFF.

V gene TRBV5-1 combines with J gene TRBJ1-1; D might be TRBD1 (5 bases). The CDR3 totals 14 residues. CDR1 SGHRS and CDR2 YFSETQ come from the germline V gene. Trimming took off 2 bases at V and 7 bases at J, with 15 bases between the two ends. CDR3 in DNA: TGCGCCAGCAGCTTACAGGACGGGCTGAGTGAAGCTTTCTTT. This codes for CASSLQDGLSEAFF.

V and J are TRBV25-1 and TRBJ2-7, with TRBD2 as a possible D gene (6 bases). This CDR3 has 13 amino acids. Germline lookup yields CDR1 MGHDK and CDR2 SYGVNS. Trimming left V 4 bases short and J 2 bases short, with 9 bases between. CDR3 DNA: TGTGCCAGCAGTGGGCGGGGCCCCTACGAGCAGTACTTC. Translating it yields CASSGRGPYEQYF.

In DNA, the CDR3 is TGCGCCAGCAGCCAAGAGGTGTCGGGGGAAGCTTTCTTT. It is translated as CASSQEVSGEAFF. The V gene is TRBV4-3, the J gene TRBJ1-1; D call uncertain. Germline assignment: CDR1 LGHNA and CDR2 YSLEER. CDR3 length equals 13 residues. Between the trimmed V and J ends, which lost 0 bases and 8 bases, there was a span of 10 bases.

The gene calls are TRBV28 and TRBJ2-1; 7 nucleotides match TRBD2. J lost 8 bases, V lost 3 bases, and 10 bases had no gene match. CDR1 MDHEN and CDR2 SYDVKM come from the germline V gene. The CDR3 length is 15 residues. The DNA for the CDR3 is TGTGCCAGCAGTTTGGGGCTTACTAGCGACGATGAGCAGTTCTTC. Protein product: CASSLGLTSDDEQFF.

J is TRBJ1-5 and V is TRBV28; maybe TRBD1 (5 bases). CDR1 MDHEN and CDR2 SYDVKM come from the germline V gene. Between the trimmed V and J ends, which lost 10 bases and 5 bases, there was a span of 12 bases. The CDR3 loop spans 12 amino acids. CDR3 nucleotides: TGTGCCATCCTTGGGGGGGATCAGCCCCAGCATTTT. Its protein is CAILGGDQPQHF. Using reference TRBV28 and TRBJ1-5 for the parts outside the CDR3, the full variable domain is DVKVTQSSRYLVKRTGEKVFLECVQDMDHENMFWYRQDPGLGLRLIYFSYDVKMKEKGDIPEGYSVSREKKERFSLILESASTNQTSMYLCAILGGDQPQHFGDGTRLSIL.

V gene TRBV15 combines with J gene TRBJ1-6; 7 nucleotides match TRBD1. Trimming removed 0 bases from V and 6 bases from J; junction bases left unmatched: 2. The CDR3 is 15 amino acids. Looked up from germline, CDR1 is LNHNV and CDR2 is YYDKDF (reference sequence). CDR3 bases: TGTGCCACCAGCAGAGATCGACAGGGTAATTCACCCCTCCACTTT. Encoded protein: CATSRDRQGNSPLHF.

The chain links TRBV4-3 to TRBJ1-1; the D gene is possibly TRBD1 (5 bases). CDR1 and CDR2 (germline): LGHNA, YSLEER. The germline V and J ends were trimmed by 1 base and 0 bases, with 6 bases remaining between them. The CDR3 loop spans 14 amino acids. CDR3 nucleotide sequence: TGCGCCAGCAGCCAAGGACAGATGAACACTGAAGCTTTCTTT. Its protein is CASSQGQMNTEAFF.

The chain links TRBV27 to TRBJ1-6; D perhaps matches TRBD1 (6 bases). The length of the CDR3 is 16 residues. From germline, CDR1 is MNHEY and CDR2 SMNVEV (reference sequence). The V gene lost 1 base and the J gene lost 9 bases, with 16 bases spanning the gap. CDR3 protein: CASSLYRGLGGSPLHF. The CDR3 bases are TGTGCCAGCAGTTTATACCGCGGGCTAGGGGGTTCACCCCTCCACTTT.

The chain couples TRBV6-2 or TRBV6-3 to TRBJ1-1; 7 nucleotides match TRBD1. Unmatched junction bases numbered 11, after V lost 5 bases and J lost 5 bases. Germline CDR1 MNHEY, CDR2 SVGEGT. The CDR3 runs 15 residues. The CDR3 DNA reads TGTGCCAGCAGTCCCAATAGGGCAGGGGGAACTGAAGCTTTCTTT. Protein product: CASSPNRAGGTEAFF.

This chain connects TRBV9 to TRBJ2-1, with 10 bases fitting TRBD2. Germline CDR1 SGDLS, CDR2 YYNGEE. The V gene end was trimmed by 1 base and the J gene end by 6 bases; junction bases not matched to a gene: 4. The CDR3 is 15 amino acids. CDR3 protein: CASSVSGGAINEQFF. CDR3 nucleotide sequence: TGTGCCAGCAGCGTAAGCGGGGGGGCGATCAATGAGCAGTTCTTC. The whole variable domain, filled in from reference TRBV9 and TRBJ2-1, reads DSGVTQTPKHLITATGQRVTLRCSPRSGDLSVYWYQQSLDQGLQFLIQYYNGEERAKGNILERFSAQQFPDLHSELNLSSLELGDSALYFCASSVSGGAINEQFFGPGTRLTVL.

This chain connects TRBV29-1 to TRBJ1-5, with 8 positions matching TRBD1. The CDR3 extends over 12 amino acids. The germline CDR1 and CDR2 sequences are SQVTM and ANQGSEA. Unmatched junction bases numbered 4, after V lost 7 bases and J lost 5 bases. The CDR3 bases are TGCAGCGCTGGACAGGGTGATCAGCCCCAGCATTTT. It codes for CSAGQGDQPQHF.

The chain links TRBV4-2 to TRBJ2-3, with TRBD2 identical over 11 bases. The CDR3 is 19 amino acids. The J segment lost 0 bases and the V segment lost 4 bases, leaving 12 bases of the junction unmatched. Germline-derived CDR1 and CDR2 are LGHNA and YNFKEQ. DNA of the CDR3: TGTGCCAGCAGCCCCATAACCGGGACTAGCGGCCGAAGCACAGATACGCAGTATTTT. The encoded protein is CASSPITGTSGRSTDTQYF.

V is TRBV5-6 and J is TRBJ1-1, with 12 bases identical to TRBD1. CDR1 SGHDT and CDR2 YYEEEE come from the germline V gene. V lost 4 bases and J lost 8; bases outside the gene matches: 9. The CDR3 is 15 amino acids. CDR3 DNA sequence: TGTGCCAGCAGCATAGGGACAGGGGGCGCAGGGGAAGCTTTCTTT. As protein: CASSIGTGGAGEAFF. Complete variable domain (other parts from reference TRBV5-6 and TRBJ1-1): DAGVTQSPTHLIKTRGQQVTLRCSPKSGHDTVSWYQQALGQGPQFIFQYYEEEERQRGNFPDRFSGHQFPNYSSELNVNALLLGDSALYLCASSIGTGGAGEAFFGQGTRLTVV.

The chain combines TRBV5-4 with TRBJ2-7; 8 bases are shared with TRBD2. The germline V gene encodes CDR1 SGHNT and CDR2 YYREEE (reference sequence). The V gene end was trimmed by 1 base and the J gene end by 0 bases; junction bases not matched to a gene: 9. The CDR3 spans 17 residues. The chain's CDR3 is CASSLFFGGASSYEQYF. The DNA for the CDR3 is TGTGCCAGCAGCTTGTTTTTCGGGGGGGCTTCCTCCTACGAGCAGTACTTC.

The V gene is TRBV19, the J gene TRBJ2-1, with D hard to call. This CDR3 contains 14 residues. V was pared by 10 bases and J by 0 bases, with 13 bases between. CDR1 and CDR2 (germline): LNHDA, SQIVND (reference sequence). CDR3 coding DNA: TGTGCCACCAGAGACGGTAGCTCCTACAATGAGCAGTTCTTC. It encodes CATRDGSSYNEQFF.

The genes are TRBV4-3 and TRBJ2-6, with D unclear. The CDR3 has 20 amino acids. V was shortened by 0 bases and J by 3 bases, with 21 bases between the two germline ends. CDR1 LGHNA and CDR2 YSLEER come from the germline V gene. CDR3 loop: CASSQDLPGAFSYGANVLTF. CDR3 in DNA: TGCGCCAGCAGCCAAGATCTCCCAGGTGCCTTTTCTTATGGGGCCAACGTCCTGACTTTC.

The rearrangement uses TRBV18 and TRBJ2-5; TRBD1 matches at 9 bases. J gave up 3 bases and V 5 bases, and 16 bases lay outside the gene matches. Germline values: CDR1 KGHSH, CDR2 LQKENI. The CDR3 is made up of 18 amino acids. CDR3 in amino acids: CASSSFRDRVQAKETQYF. In DNA form, the CDR3 reads TGTGCCAGCTCATCATTCCGGGACAGGGTTCAAGCCAAAGAGACCCAGTACTTC.

The chain couples TRBV12-3 or TRBV12-4 to TRBJ1-2; a weak D match, TRBD1 (5 bases). This CDR3 has 13 residues. V lost 6 bases and J 7 bases, leaving 15 bases between the germline ends. The CDR3 is CASSPGAGGGYTF. CDR3 nucleotide sequence: TGTGCCAGCAGCCCCGGGGCCGGGGGTGGCTACACCTTC.

Here the CDR3 DNA reads TGCGCCAGCAGCTCCGCCGGGACAGGACCTGGGCGGTCCTACAATGAGCAGTTCTTC. This gives the protein CASSSAGTGPGRSYNEQFF. J is TRBJ2-1 and V is TRBV5-1; 8 positions match TRBD1. Unmatched junction bases numbered 15, after V lost 3 bases and J lost 1 base. CDR1 SGHRS and CDR2 YFSETQ come from the germline V gene. The CDR3 contains 19 residues.

This chain uses TRBV5-6 with TRBJ1-6; 7 bases are shared with TRBD1. The CDR3 covers 15 residues. Germline CDR1 and CDR2: SGHDT and YYEEEE. Trimming removed 4 bases from V and 6 bases from J; junction bases left unmatched: 7. CDR3 in amino acids: CASSLVGQSNSPLHF. The DNA for the CDR3 is TGTGCCAGCAGCCTAGTGGGACAGAGTAATTCACCCCTCCACTTT.

V gene TRBV20-1 combines with J gene TRBJ1-4, with a tentative D call TRBD1 (6 bases). This CDR3 spans 13 amino acids. V was cut by 3 bases and J by 7 bases, with 12 bases left in between. Germline V gene lookup returns CDR1 DFQATT and CDR2 SNEGSKA (reference sequence). DNA for the CDR3: TGCAGTGCTAGTCAGGGGCGAGGTGAAAAACTGTTTTTT. Its protein is CSASQGRGEKLFF.

The chain recombines TRBV5-1 with TRBJ2-1; D gene unclear. Germline V gene lookup returns CDR1 SGHRS and CDR2 YFSETQ. The CDR3 contains 14 residues. V gave up 4 bases and J gave up 5 bases, with 13 bases separating them. CDR3 sequence: CASSIDTTDNEQFF. DNA for the CDR3: TGCGCCAGCAGCATAGACACGACCGACAATGAGCAGTTCTTC.

The chain joins TRBV6-5 to TRBJ2-7, with 7 bases aligning to TRBD2. CDR3 length: 14 residues. The germline gives CDR1 MNHEY, CDR2 SVGAGI. Trimming cost V 10 bases and J 1 base; bases outside gene matches: 10. The CDR3 sequence is CATRLGRVSYEQYF. CDR3 nucleotide sequence: TGTGCCACCAGGTTAGGGAGGGTTTCCTACGAGCAGTACTTC.

The chain is built from TRBV5-6 and TRBJ1-2; D gene uncertain. CDR1 and CDR2 from the germline V gene are SGHDT and YYEEEE. CDR3 length: 14 amino acids. The V end was cut by 4 bases, the J end by 4 bases, with 14 bases between. DNA of the CDR3: TGTGCCAGCAGCGGGCCCCCTAGGGTCTATGGCTACACCTTC. It translates to CASSGPPRVYGYTF.

The chain uses TRBV19 and TRBJ2-7; 11 bases match TRBD2. V lost 0 bases to trimming and J lost 2 bases; unmatched junction nucleotides: 3. Germline V gene sequence: CDR1 LNHDA, CDR2 SQIVND (reference sequence). The CDR3 loop spans 16 amino acids. The CDR3 bases are TGTGCCAGTAGTATAGACCAGACTAGCGGGGCCTACGAGCAGTACTTC. It specifies CASSIDQTSGAYEQYF. Full variable domain (outside the CDR3, taken from reference TRBV19 and TRBJ2-7): DGGITQSPKYLFRKEGQNVTLSCEQNLNHDAMYWYRQDPGQGLRLIYYSQIVNDFQKGDIAEGYSVSREKKESFPLTVTSAQKNPTAFYLCASSIDQTSGAYEQYFGPGTRLTVT.

The chain has TRBV6-6 and TRBJ2-1; D may be TRBD1 (6 bases). V gave up 6 bases and J gave up 13 bases, with 22 bases separating them. CDR1 is MNHNY and CDR2 is SVGAGI in the germline V gene (reference sequence). The CDR3 runs 14 residues. The CDR3 sequence: CASRMGAKEADQFF. DNA of the CDR3: TGTGCCAGCAGGATGGGGGCGAAGGAGGCCGACCAGTTCTTC.

The J gene is TRBJ1-1, the V gene TRBV18; TRBD1 might be the D (6 bases). This CDR3 is 14 amino acids long. Germline CDR1 KGHSH, CDR2 LQKENI. V dropped 4 bases and J dropped 3 bases, with 12 bases sitting between them. CDR3 sequence: CASSLGGKDTEAFF. The CDR3 DNA follows: TGTGCCAGCTCACTAGGGGGGAAGGACACTGAAGCTTTCTTT.

The rearrangement joins TRBV5-1 to TRBJ1-2; D ambiguous. The germline V gene encodes CDR1 SGHRS and CDR2 YFSETQ. The CDR3 contains 8 residues. V was cut by 7 bases and J by 8 bases, with 3 bases left in between. CDR3 coding DNA: TGCGCCAGCGACGGCTACACCTTC. Its translation: CASDGYTF.

This clone was counted a single time. The chain joins TRBV7-2 to TRBJ2-7; TRBD2 might be the D (7 bases). Germline CDR1 and CDR2: SGHTA and FQGNSA. This CDR3 is 14 amino acids long. With 3 bases removed from V and 6 bases from J, the gap between germline ends came to 15 bases. The CDR3 here is CASSFQGTGGEQYF. CDR3 bases: TGTGCCAGCAGCTTCCAGGGGACGGGGGGCGAGCAGTACTTC.